This T cell receptor beta chain was sequenced for a study of PD-L1 blockade in urothelial cancer. The repertoire was sequenced with immunoSEQ multiplex PCR; TCRdb's copy has only in-frame clones and lacks some. Of some 100,000 clones in the sample, about 89% were seen once. Germline CDR1 is SGHRS and CDR2 is YFSETQ. Trimming took 4 bases from V and 1 from J, leaving 12 bases between them. The CDR3 totals 16 residues. This receptor was taken from a woman aged 80 or over with urothelial cancer. The sequencing here drew on PBMCs, taken around atezolizumab (anti-PD-L1) treatment. V gene TRBV5-1 combines with J gene TRBJ2-6; maybe TRBD1 (6 bases). CDR3 sequence (DNA): TGCGCCAGCAGCGAGGGACACCGATCTGGGGCCAACGTCCTGACTTTC. Protein product: CASSEGHRSGANVLTF.